This is a list of T cell receptor beta chains from one sample in a study of radiation and T cells in renal cell carcinoma. Profiling relied on immunoSEQ multiplex PCR, and the TCRdb table lists in-frame clones only, not all of them. The sample includes 120,000 to 150,000 clones, less than 90% of them seen just once. The material was blood, obtained from a patient whose treatment included radiotherapy and nephrectomy. The receptors come from an older woman with renal cell carcinoma. Both conserved end residues are part of each CDR3. A D gene is named only where the DNA matches it firmly.

TRBD1	TRBV6-5	TRBJ1-2	CASSWQGGTYGYTF	TGTGCCAGCAGTTGGCAGGGGGGAACCTATGGCTACACCTTC
TRBD1	TRBV19	TRBJ2-1	CASSIGQVLSYNEQFF	TGTGCCAGTTCTATCGGACAGGTACTCTCCTACAATGAGCAGTTCTTC
TRBD1	TRBV10-3	TRBJ2-1	CATHKGQGENEQFF	TGTGCCACTCACAAGGGACAGGGTGAGAATGAGCAGTTCTTC
NA	TRBV7-8	TRBJ1-2	CASSLGSGDYGYTF	TGTGCCAGCAGCTTAGGGTCGGGAGACTATGGCTACACCTTC
NA	TRBV7-2	TRBJ1-5	CASSLARAGYSNQPQHF	TGTGCCAGCAGCTTAGCCAGGGCCGGGTATAGCAATCAGCCCCAGCATTTT
NA	TRBV5-1	TRBJ2-7	CASSLRGGNEQYF	TGCGCCAGCAGCTTAAGGGGCGGCAACGAGCAGTACTTC
NA	TRBV10-3	TRBJ2-7	CATRGLSDYEQYF	TGTGCCACCCGAGGCCTATCCGACTACGAGCAGTACTTC
NA	TRBV2	TRBJ1-2	CASQDRSDYGYTF	TGTGCCAGCCAAGACAGGTCGGACTATGGCTACACCTTC
NA	TRBV6-5	TRBJ1-6	CASSYTGKNSPLHF	TGTGCCAGCAGTTACACAGGGAAGAATTCACCCCTCCACTTT
TRBD1	TRBV5-1	TRBJ1-1	CASSLDRGFSNTEAFF	TGCGCCAGCAGCCTTGACAGGGGGTTTTCAAACACTGAAGCTTTCTTT
NA	TRBV27	TRBJ1-3	CASSVGKAGNTIYF	TGTGCCAGCAGCGTGGGGAAGGCTGGAAACACCATATATTTT
NA	TRBV2	TRBJ1-5	CASSESGSQPQHF	TGTGCCAGCAGTGAATCAGGGAGTCAGCCCCAGCATTTT
NA	TRBV28	TRBJ1-2	CASSSPGSHGYTF	TGTGCCAGCAGTTCCCCAGGGTCCCATGGCTACACCTTC
TRBD2	TRBV6-5	TRBJ2-5	CASSPGLAGTETQYF	TGTGCCAGCAGCCCGGGGCTAGCGGGGACAGAGACCCAGTACTTC
NA	TRBV11-3	TRBJ1-3	CASSLKPTDSGNTIYF	TGTGCCAGCAGCTTAAAGCCTACAGACTCTGGAAACACCATATATTTT
NA	TRBV28	TRBJ2-3	CASSRSRVGWSTDTQYF	TGTGCCAGCAGCCGTTCGAGAGTTGGGTGGAGCACAGATACGCAGTATTTT
TRBD1	TRBV14	TRBJ1-2	CASSQADRERGTF	TGTGCCAGCAGCCAAGCGGACAGGGAAAGAGGCACCTTC
NA	TRBV4-2	TRBJ1-3	CASSQQGRSGNTIYF	TGTGCCAGCAGCCAACAGGGACGCTCTGGAAACACCATATATTTT
NA	TRBV9	TRBJ1-1	CASSPEGGAVAEAFF	TGTGCCAGCAGCCCCGAGGGGGGGGCCGTCGCTGAAGCTTTCTTT
NA	TRBV7-2	TRBJ1-2	CASSLGGWSSGYTF	TGTGCCAGCAGCTTAGGGGGCTGGTCTAGTGGCTACACCTTC
NA	TRBV1	TRBJ1-5	CTSSRDRGRIPNQPQHF	TGCACCAGCAGCCGGGACAGGGGGCGAATCCCCAATCAGCCCCAGCATTTT
TRBD1	TRBV6-6	TRBJ2-7	CASSGPGQGNEQYF	TGTGCCAGCAGTGGGCCGGGACAGGGGAACGAGCAGTACTTC
TRBD1	TRBV11-3	TRBJ1-4	CASSDRGSNEKLFF	TGTGCCAGCAGCGACAGGGGGTCTAATGAAAAACTGTTTTTT
NA	TRBV2	TRBJ2-3	CASSEALKGWDTQYF	TGTGCCAGCAGTGAAGCTTTAAAGGGGTGGGATACGCAGTATTTT
NA	TRBV4-1	TRBJ1-3	CASSQDTASGNTIYF	TGCGCCAGCAGCCAAGATACAGCCTCTGGAAACACCATATATTTT
NA	TRBV5-4	TRBJ2-1	CASSPGKGRRTYNEQFF	TGTGCCAGCAGCCCAGGCAAGGGACGTCGAACATACAATGAGCAGTTCTTC
TRBD2	TRBV7-2	TRBJ2-1	CASSSPTGGSYNEQFF	TGTGCCAGCAGCTCACCGACGGGGGGTTCCTACAATGAGCAGTTCTTC
NA	TRBV28	TRBJ1-4	CASSPGPALFF	TGTGCCAGCAGTCCCGGTCCCGCACTGTTTTTT
NA	TRBV29-1	TRBJ1-1	CSVAQGMLVTEAFF	TGCAGCGTTGCGCAGGGGATGTTGGTTACTGAAGCTTTCTTT